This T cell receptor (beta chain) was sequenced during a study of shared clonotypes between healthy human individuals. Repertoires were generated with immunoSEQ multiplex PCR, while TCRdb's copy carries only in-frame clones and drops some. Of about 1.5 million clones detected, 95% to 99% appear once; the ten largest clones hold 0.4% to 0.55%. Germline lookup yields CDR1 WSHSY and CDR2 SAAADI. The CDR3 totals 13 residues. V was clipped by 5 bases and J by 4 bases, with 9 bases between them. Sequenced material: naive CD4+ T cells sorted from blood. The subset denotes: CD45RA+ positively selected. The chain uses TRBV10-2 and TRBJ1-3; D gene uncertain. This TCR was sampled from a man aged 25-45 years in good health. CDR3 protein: CASSPSSGNTIYF. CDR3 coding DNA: TGCGCCAGCAGTCCGTCATCAGGAAACACCATATATTTT.